This T cell receptor beta chain is drawn from a study of control samples from healthy donors and cancer patients. Germline CDR1 reads MNHEY; CDR2 reads SMNVEV (reference sequence). V gave up 5 bases and J gave up 6 bases, with 7 bases separating them. This CDR3 contains 12 residues. Using immunoSEQ multiplex PCR, the repertoire was profiled, and TCRdb retains in-frame clones only, with some absent. The table has more than 85,000 clones, roughly nine tenths seen once; the top ten hold 2.5%. Material for sequencing was blood. The J gene is TRBJ2-2, the V gene TRBV27; D is ambiguous. The clonotype originates from a woman between 18 and 29 years old in good health. The CDR3 region has the DNA TGTGCCAGCAGTCCCCATTCCGGGGAGCTGTTTTTT. It encodes CASSPHSGELFF.